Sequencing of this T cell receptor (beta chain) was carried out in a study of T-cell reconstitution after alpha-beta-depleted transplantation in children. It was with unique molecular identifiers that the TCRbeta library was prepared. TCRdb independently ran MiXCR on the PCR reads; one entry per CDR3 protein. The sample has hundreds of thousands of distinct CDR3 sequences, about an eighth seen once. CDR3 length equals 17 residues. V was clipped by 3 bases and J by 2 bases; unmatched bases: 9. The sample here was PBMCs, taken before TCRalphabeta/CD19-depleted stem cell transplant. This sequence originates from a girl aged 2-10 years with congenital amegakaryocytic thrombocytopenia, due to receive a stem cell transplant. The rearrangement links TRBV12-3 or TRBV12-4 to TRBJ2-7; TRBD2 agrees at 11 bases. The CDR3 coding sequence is TGTGCCAGCAGTTTGCGGCTAGCGGGAGGAATCCCCTACGAGCAGTACTTC. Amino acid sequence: CASSLRLAGGIPYEQYF.